This T cell receptor beta chain is drawn from a study of control samples from healthy donors and cancer patients. The repertoire was sequenced with immunoSEQ multiplex PCR; TCRdb's copy has only in-frame clones and lacks some. This table has approximately 66,000 clones, 90% appearing once. With 3 bases clipped from V and 8 bases from J, the junction kept 4 bases outside the gene matches. CDR1 is SGHRS, CDR2 YFSETQ, per germline. The length of the CDR3 is 14 residues. V usage is TRBV5-1 and J usage is TRBJ1-6; the match to TRBD1 covers 8 bases. The source material was PBMCs. The receptor was derived from a man aged 55-75 years with colorectal cancer. CDR3 DNA sequence: TGCGCCAGCAGCTCCTCAGGGGGCGATTCACCCCTCCACTTT. It translates to CASSSSGGDSPLHF. The variable domain in full, with the rest retrieved from reference TRBV5-1 and TRBJ1-6, is KAGVTQTPRYLIKTRGQQVTLSCSPISGHRSVSWYQQTPGQGLQFLFEYFSETQRNKGNFPGRFSGRQFSNSRSEMNVSTLELGDSALYLCASSSSGGDSPLHFGNGTRLTVT.